This passage covers 8 T cell receptor beta chains from one sample sequenced in a study of beta chain features in type 1 diabetes (dated by TCRdb to 2016 to 2019). The library was built by means of the immunoSEQ multiplex PCR assay. The High Capacity cDNA Reverse Transcription Kit was used to reverse transcribe all of the isolated RNA, meaning that expressed TCRB transcripts were what got sequenced. In its TCRdb copy, this immuneACCESS table keeps in-frame sequences only and misses some clones. Where compared with another copy, unresolved V genes explain less than half of these, and the others have no known cause. The sample includes 350,000 to 450,000 clones, with roughly 16% observed a single time. Approximately 0.02% of the sample comes from the top ten. Sequencing was carried out using naive CD4+ T cells from blood. The meaning of the sample's cell subset or site label: true naive CD4+ T cells. The receptors stem from a woman between 18 and 30 years old in good health.

The chain joins TRBV5-1 to TRBJ2-5; TRBD1 agrees at 7 bases. The germline CDR1 and CDR2 sequences are SGHRS and YFSETQ. This CDR3 contains 15 residues. V shed 3 bases, J shed 2 bases, and the junction held 7 bases outside the gene matches. CDR3 sequence (DNA): TGCGCCAGCAGCTACCGGACAGGCTCGCAAGAGACCCAGTACTTC. This translates into CASSYRTGSQETQYF.

This clone has only a few counts. The CDR3 region is CASSARLSGTYNEQFF. CDR3 sequence (DNA): TGTGCCAGCAGCGCTCGACTATCGGGAACCTACAATGAGCAGTTCTTC. V and J are TRBV7-6 and TRBJ2-1, with a tentative D call TRBD2 (5 bases). The CDR3 extends over 16 amino acids. The V and J ends lost 5 bases and 2 bases respectively, with 16 bases between them. CDR1 SGHVS and CDR2 FNYEAQ come from the germline V gene.

V is TRBV28 and J is TRBJ1-1; the D is unclear. Germline V lookup: CDR1 MDHEN, CDR2 SYDVKM. The V gene lost 6 bases and the J gene lost 5 bases, with 7 bases spanning the gap. The CDR3 has 11 amino acids. The CDR3 sequence is CASSPRTEAFF. CDR3 nucleotide sequence: TGTGCCAGCAGCCCACGGACTGAAGCTTTCTTT.

This clone appeared a few times. V gene TRBV18 combines with J gene TRBJ1-5, with D uncertain. CDR1 is KGHSH, CDR2 LQKENI, per germline. V was pared by 5 bases and J by 7 bases, with 15 bases between. CDR3 length equals 14 residues. CDR3 amino acids: CASSGSDTRQPQHF. For the CDR3, the DNA is TGTGCCAGCTCAGGCAGTGACACCAGGCAGCCCCAGCATTTT.

The CDR3 spells CASSPGTGANYGYTF. CDR3 DNA sequence: TGTGCCAGCAGCCCCGGGACAGGGGCTAACTATGGCTACACCTTC. The rearrangement uses TRBV7-2 and TRBJ1-2; 10 bases fit TRBD1. Germline CDR1 and CDR2: SGHTA and FQGNSA. The CDR3 spans 15 residues. The V and J ends lost 5 bases and 0 bases, in that order; junction bases with no gene match: 3.

This clone was picked up one time. V usage is TRBV7-2 and J usage is TRBJ2-5; the D gene is possibly TRBD1 (7 bases). This CDR3 comprises 15 residues. V was pared by 4 bases and J by 4 bases, with 16 bases between. CDR1 and CDR2 from the germline V gene are SGHTA and FQGNSA. CDR3 nucleotides: TGTGCCAGCAGCTCGCATCCCAGGGGGGTAGAGACCCAGTACTTC. This encodes CASSSHPRGVETQYF.

The chain couples TRBV29-1 to TRBJ1-2; D is unresolved. Germline assignment: CDR1 SQVTM and CDR2 ANQGSEA. This CDR3 comprises 14 residues. Trimming pared 2 bases from V and 4 bases from J, leaving 14 bases between. The CDR3 bases are TGCAGCGTTGAATACCCGCCAGGCTCCTATGGCTACACCTTC. Translated: CSVEYPPGSYGYTF.

This clone was detected only a few times. This rearrangement joins TRBV18 to TRBJ2-7; 9 bases map to TRBD1. The CDR3 has 16 residues. The V and J ends lost 3 bases and 0 bases, in that order; junction bases with no gene match: 6. Germline loops: CDR1 KGHSH, CDR2 LQKENI. CDR3 sequence reads: CASSPFGQGSSYEQYF. DNA of the CDR3: TGTGCCAGCTCACCTTTCGGACAGGGGAGCTCCTACGAGCAGTACTTC.